This T cell receptor beta chain is drawn from a study of shared clonotypes between healthy human individuals. As for the study in general: Donors had three CD4 naive, three CD4 memory, two CD8 naive and one CD8 memory plate apiece.

Study results and caveats: The authors sampled blood alone, and tissue repertoires likely differ. Some naive CD4 clonotypes, roughly 5%, turned up in common across a handful of donors.

This clone was seen a few times. The antigen remains unidentified. Each donor was a Caucasian adult residing in Nashville, Tennessee. The germline CDR1 and CDR2 sequences are SGHTA and FQGTGA. The ends lost 4 bases at V and 6 bases at J; junction bases unmatched: 3. The CDR3 is made up of 14 amino acids. Assay used: immunoSEQ multiplex PCR; TCRdb lists only in-frame clones, some missing. This table has about 110,000 clones, about 67% appearing once. The specimen was memory CD8+ T cells sorted from blood. Sample subset: CD45RO+ cells pooled with CCR7-negative TemRA cells. This receptor was obtained from a young woman in good health. The rearrangement links TRBV7-3 to TRBJ2-1; 10 nucleotides match TRBD2. CDR3 bases: TGTGCCAGCAGCTCTAGCGGGAGCCCCAATGAGCAGTTCTTC. It translates to CASSSSGSPNEQFF.